This TCR beta chain derives from a study of T cells in Graves' hyperthyroidism and ophthalmopathy. This CDR3 spans 14 amino acids. CDR1 is MGHRA, CDR2 YSYEKL, per germline. V gave up 3 bases and J gave up 7 bases; unmatched junction bases: 6. RNA transcripts gave rise to amplified TCR beta CDR3 regions. The HTBI set primed first-round TCR CDR3 RT-PCR. Via MiXCR, TCRdb re-called the multiplex PCR reads, giving one row per CDR3 protein. The table has hundreds of thousands of distinct CDR3 sequences, about two fifths seen once. A few counts support this clonotype. This TCR was recovered from a man between 18 and 35 years old with Graves' hyperthyroidism. Sequencing used blood. This rearrangement joins TRBV4-1 to TRBJ1-5; TRBD1 aligns across 7 bases. The CDR3 DNA is TGCGCCAGCAGCCAGGTTGAACAGGGGCAGCCCCAGCATTTT. Its translation: CASSQVEQGQPQHF.